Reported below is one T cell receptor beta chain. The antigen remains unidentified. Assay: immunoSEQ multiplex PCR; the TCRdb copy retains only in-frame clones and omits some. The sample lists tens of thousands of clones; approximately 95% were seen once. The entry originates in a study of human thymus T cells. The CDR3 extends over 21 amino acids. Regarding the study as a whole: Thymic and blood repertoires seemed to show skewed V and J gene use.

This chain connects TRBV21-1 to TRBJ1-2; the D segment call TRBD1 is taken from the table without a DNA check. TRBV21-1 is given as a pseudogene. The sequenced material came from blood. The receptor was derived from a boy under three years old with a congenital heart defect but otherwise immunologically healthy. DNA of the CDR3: TGTGCCAGCAGTCAACCGTGGCCACTCACGGACAGGGAGGGTATCGAATATGGCTACACCTTC. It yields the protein CASSQPWPLTDREGIEYGYTF.